Below are 5 T cell receptor beta chains sequenced from a single sample in a study of blood T cell repertoires in COVID-19. Generated by immunoSEQ multiplex PCR, the TCRdb table keeps only in-frame clones and is missing some. Of 300,000 or so clones listed, 75% to 90% are singletons. The sequenced sample was peripheral blood. The receptors shown here come from a woman aged 35 to 49 with acute or convalescent COVID-19.

This clone was seen a single time. The V and J genes are TRBV11-2 and TRBJ1-3; D is undetermined. Germline V lookup: CDR1 SGHAT, CDR2 FQNNGV. The CDR3 runs to 16 residues. The V gene lost 7 bases and the J gene lost 0 bases, with 16 bases spanning the gap. The CDR3: CASTLWAPSSGNTIYF. The CDR3 DNA reads TGTGCCAGCACGCTCTGGGCCCCCAGCTCTGGAAACACCATATATTTT.

V is TRBV7-9 and J is TRBJ2-7; the D gene is possibly TRBD1 (7 bases). Germline lookup yields CDR1 SEHNR and CDR2 FQNEAQ (reference sequence). The CDR3 has 14 amino acids. Trimming removed 5 bases at V and 5 bases at J, with 16 bases between. CDR3 loop: CASSPSQGGHEQYV. CDR3 DNA: TGTGCCAGCAGCCCCTCCCAGGGGGGCCACGAGCAGTACGTC.

The chain carries TRBV19 and TRBJ1-1, with TRBD1 as a possible D gene (5 bases). With 6 bases removed from V and 4 bases from J, the gap between germline ends came to 15 bases. Germline V gene sequence: CDR1 LNHDA, CDR2 SQIVND (reference sequence). The CDR3 covers 14 residues. This chain's CDR3 is CASSYGGRTTEAFF. CDR3 in DNA: TGTGCCAGTAGCTACGGGGGAAGAACCACTGAAGCTTTCTTT.

Only one count was recorded for this clone. The chain has TRBV5-1 and TRBJ2-3; D gene uncertain. Trimming removed 7 bases at V and 0 bases at J, with 12 bases between. Germline CDR1 reads SGHRS; CDR2 reads YFSETQ. This CDR3 has 14 residues. CDR3 region: CASGPQVSTDTQYF. The CDR3 DNA is TGCGCCAGCGGCCCCCAGGTTAGCACAGATACGCAGTATTTT.

The chain is built from TRBV27 and TRBJ1-1; 7 nucleotides match TRBD1. With V trimmed by 0 bases and J by 7 bases, 8 bases remained unmatched. The CDR3 has 15 amino acids. The germline CDR1 and CDR2 sequences are MNHEY and SMNVEV (reference sequence). CDR3 DNA: TGTGCCAGCAGTTTATCCTATTCCCAGGGGGATGAAGCTTTCTTT. Its translation is CASSLSYSQGDEAFF.